The 12 T cell receptor beta chains reported below all come from one sample, sequenced in a study of shared clonotypes between healthy human individuals. Sequencing used immunoSEQ multiplex PCR; TCRdb keeps in-frame clones, though not all of them. The data show 1 million to 1.3 million clones, with approximately 78% seen just once and 0.55% to 0.7% held by the top ten. Sequencing was performed on memory CD4+ T cells from PBMCs. Subset specified: CD45RA-negative fraction. Every receptor here comes from a man aged 18 to 35 in good health. Some clones in this sample may be carry-over from other donors' samples.

The J gene is TRBJ2-7, the V gene TRBV14, with a possible D match to TRBD1 (6 bases). The CDR3 sequence is 14 residues long. Trimming stripped 1 base from V and 2 bases from J, with 9 bases between. Germline V CDR1 and CDR2: SGHDN, FVKESK. CDR3 nucleotides: TGTGCCAGCAGCCAAGTGGACAGTCCCTACGAGCAGTACTTC. Translating it yields CASSQVDSPYEQYF.

The chain recombines TRBV15 with TRBJ2-3; TRBD2 matches 9 bases. V lost 7 bases, J lost 1 base, and 0 bases stayed unmatched. The CDR3 has 13 residues. The germline V gene has CDR1 LNHNV and CDR2 YYDKDF (reference sequence). This CDR3 reads CATKREGTDTQYF. The CDR3 nucleotides are TGTGCCACCAAGCGGGAGGGCACAGATACGCAGTATTTT.

The chain couples TRBV6-6 to TRBJ1-2; 8 positions agree with TRBD1. CDR1 MNHNY and CDR2 SVGAGI come from the germline V gene (reference sequence). CDR3 length equals 14 residues. Trimming at V came to 5 bases and at J to 8 bases, leaving 10 bases not matched to a gene. This chain's CDR3 is CASSAGTGRRGYTF. As DNA, the CDR3 is TGTGCCAGCAGTGCCGGGACAGGACGAAGAGGCTACACCTTC.

This clone was counted only a few times. The chain carries TRBV11-1 and TRBJ2-7; D is undetermined. This CDR3 spans 15 amino acids. CDR1 is SGHAT and CDR2 is FQDESV in the germline V gene (reference sequence). The V gene lost 5 bases and the J gene lost 0 bases, with 14 bases spanning the gap. Written as DNA, the CDR3 is TGTGCCAGCAGCCCACTAATCCGGGCCTCCTACGAGCAGTACTTC. Protein product: CASSPLIRASYEQYF.

Concerning this clone: This sample includes further DNA sequences coding for the same CDR3. This rearrangement joins TRBV5-1 to TRBJ2-7; D is unclear. The CDR3 runs to 14 residues. The V end was cut by 2 bases, the J end by 0 bases, with 9 bases between. CDR1 and CDR2 from the germline V gene are SGHRS and YFSETQ. The CDR3 here is CASSLDGGSYEQYF. In DNA, the CDR3 is TGCGCCAGCAGCTTAGACGGCGGCTCCTACGAGCAGTACTTC.

The chain has TRBV14 and TRBJ2-1, with D possibly TRBD2 on 6 matching bases. The germline V gene has CDR1 SGHDN and CDR2 FVKESK. With 3 bases removed from V and 4 bases from J, the gap between germline ends came to 16 bases. The CDR3 is 16 residues long. The CDR3 DNA follows: TGTGCCAGCAGCCAGGTTGCGGGGCTGGTGTACAATGAGCAGTTCTTC. This gives the protein CASSQVAGLVYNEQFF.

Note on this clone: A much larger clone lies one base from this, so it may be a read error. This chain uses TRBV11-2 with TRBJ2-7; D gene unclear. Germline CDR1 is SGHAT and CDR2 is FQNNGV. Trimming shortened V by 6 bases and J by 1 base, and 7 bases separated the two germline ends. CDR3 length: 12 residues. Here the CDR3 DNA reads TGTGCCAGCAGTCGTACTTCCTACGAGCAGTACTTC. This codes for CASSRTSYEQYF.

The chain carries TRBV7-2 and TRBJ2-7; 14 bases are a match to TRBD2. After removal of 4 bases from V and 6 bases from J, the junction contained 8 bases not matched to a gene. The CDR3 is 16 amino acids. Germline V gene data show CDR1 as SGHTA and CDR2 as FQGNSA. The CDR3 DNA is TGTGCCAGCAGCTGGATCGGGACTAGCGGGAGTGGCGAGCAGTACTTC. This codes for CASSWIGTSGSGEQYF.

The chain combines TRBV10-3 with TRBJ1-1; possible D gene TRBD1, 6 bases. The ends were cut back, 10 bases at V and 0 bases at J, with 15 bases in the middle. Germline CDR1 is ENHRY and CDR2 is SYGVKD. The CDR3 runs 14 residues. CDR3 bases: TGTGCCACCGGACAGACAAAAATGAACACTGAAGCTTTCTTT. Amino acid sequence: CATGQTKMNTEAFF.

J is TRBJ2-4 and V is TRBV2; 9 bases are a match to TRBD1. The CDR3 consists of 16 residues. V was pared by 6 bases and J by 6 bases, with 12 bases of the junction left unmatched. Germline V gives CDR1 SNHLY, CDR2 FYNNEI. CDR3 coding DNA: TGTGCCAGCAGCCCCGGGACAGGGAGAGTTGGAAACATTCAGTACTTC. It specifies CASSPGTGRVGNIQYF. The entire variable domain, with the rest obtained from reference TRBV2 and TRBJ2-4, is as follows: EPEVTQTPSHQVTQMGQEVILRCVPISNHLYFYWYRQILGQKVEFLVSFYNNEISEKSEIFDDQFSVERPDGSNFTLKIRSTKLEDSAMYFCASSPGTGRVGNIQYFGAGTRLSVL.

The rearrangement joins TRBV18 to TRBJ2-3; 10 bases map to TRBD1. The CDR3 has 16 residues. Losses at the gene ends were 4 bases for V and 2 bases for J; bases not matched to a gene: 6. The germline V gene encodes CDR1 KGHSH and CDR2 LQKENI. The chain's CDR3 is CASSQLTGGLTDTQYF. The CDR3 DNA is TGTGCCAGCTCACAGCTGACAGGGGGCCTCACAGATACGCAGTATTTT.

The chain links TRBV7-2 to TRBJ2-2; TRBD1 matches 8 bases. J was trimmed by 5 bases and V by 2 bases; bases with no gene match: 4. This CDR3 is built from 15 residues. Germline V gene sequence: CDR1 SGHTA, CDR2 FQGNSA. CDR3 DNA: TGTGCCAGCAGCTTAAGTGGACAGGGAACCGGGGAGCTGTTTTTT. The encoded protein is CASSLSGQGTGELFF.